This T cell receptor beta chain came from a study of blood T cell repertoires in COVID-19 (dated by TCRdb to 2020 to 2022). About the full investigation: Samples covering the acute and convalescent phases of COVID-19 were provided by collaborators in the United States, Italy and Spain. The prospective study material was composed of cDNA or gDNA derived from T cells, B-cell-depleted T cells, or PBMCs. Subjects who had been exposed to COVID-19, were actively infected with it, or had recovered from it provided the deeply sampled blood TCRbeta repertoires that made up the dataset. The repertoires were made available in a free public database intended to serve as a resource for research on the immune response to SARS-CoV-2. Samples were obtained from the ongoing ImmuneRACE study (first 160 participants) and from over a thousand subjects provided by 6 global collaborators. Nearly every sample came with metadata listing a de-identified subject ID, COVID-19 status, age in years and sex. Where HLA class I and class II types were available, the types were taken from metadata supplied by the sample provider, not from assay-based typing.

The germline V gene yields LGHNA for CDR1 and YNFKEQ for CDR2. Trimming takes 0 bases off V and 6 bases off J; junction bases not matched to a gene: 8. Including cysteine and phenylalanine, the CDR3 has 16 amino acids. Of all the DNA, just the CDR3 is kept, 48 bases in frame from base 1. The immunoSEQ Assay, a bias-controlled multiplex PCR, was used to amplify TCRbeta CDR3 regions from genomic DNA. Regarding the original processing steps: Within the assay, amplification of reference gene primers was used to estimate how many nucleated cells each sample contained. Sequence reads were collapsed and filtered to measure the absolute abundance of every unique TCRbeta CDR3 rearrangement. Productive Simpson clonality was computed per sample as the square root of Simpson's diversity index over productive rearrangements. TCRdb mirrors the immuneACCESS table, restricted to in-frame sequences. Some clones are absent from its copies; in checked studies, under half trace to an unresolved V gene, and the reason for the others is unknown. That table supplies the V and J calls and clone size; D and trimming were determined from the DNA. This sample gives just over 250,000 clones in total; roughly 86% of them show up just once. In total, the top ten clones hold 2% to 2.5% of the sample.

Whole blood was collected in K2EDTA tubes by collaborating institutions according to the institutions' own protocols. For TCRbeta analysis, collaborators shipped samples as frozen whole blood, isolated PBMCs, or DNA extracted from either of those sample types. What the research found in general, with its limitations: Clinical and demographic metadata were provided uncurated, with the amount varying by source and participant.

Worth noting for this clone: Its antigen is still unknown. Per-base quality was not reported, and no clone a single base away is much larger than it.

Sequencing input: peripheral blood. The chain couples TRBV4-2 to TRBJ2-7; 10 middle bases align to TRBD2. The receptor's source is a woman between 45 and 65 years old with acute or convalescent COVID-19. The DNA sequence is TGTGCCAGCAGCCAAGATGTGGCTAGCGGGAGCGGCGAGCAGTACTTC. It specifies CASSQDVASGSGEQYF.